This TCR beta chain was profiled in a study of T cell responses to AZD1222 COVID-19 vaccine. Here immunoSEQ multiplex PCR was the method, and the copy in TCRdb shows in-frame clones only, minus some. The sample comprises about 94,000 clones, roughly 90% of which are singletons, and about 8.4% rests with the top ten. General study findings and limits: Donors were largely white British and mainly female; clonal diversity was possibly underestimated. With two AZD1222 doses given, Spike-specific TCR breadth and depth both rose.

V lost 6 bases and J 4 bases, leaving 10 bases between the germline ends. The CDR3 extends over 12 amino acids. About this clone itself: The antigen is not known. The identical CDR3 is also encoded by other nucleotide sequences in the sample.

V usage is TRBV12-3 or TRBV12-4 and J usage is TRBJ2-7; D is ambiguous. This TCR derives from an adult in good health. The sample in question was peripheral blood, obtained on day 0 of AZD1222 vaccination. This CDR3 is CASSPLGYEQYF. The CDR3 nucleotides are TGTGCCAGCAGCCCTCTCGGGTACGAGCAGTACTTC.